This is a list of T cell receptor beta chains from one sample in a study of T cell responses to AZD1222 COVID-19 vaccine. Method: immunoSEQ multiplex PCR; TCRdb's copy keeps in-frame clones and lacks some. The sample carries 50,000 or so clones, roughly three quarters recorded once. The sequencing used peripheral blood, collected 28 days after the second AZD1222 dose. These receptors were taken from an adult who received the AZD1222 COVID-19 vaccine. The conserved cysteine and the conserved F or W are not part of the CDR3 here.

>TRBV20-1|TRBJ1-5
SASKGQGNSNQPQH
>TRBV3-1/TRBV3-2|TRBJ1-2
ASRPSTGYYGYT
>TRBV27|TRBJ1-4
ASSFGRQNEKLF
>TRBV6-5|TRBJ2-4
ASSPRVNIQY
>TRBV10-1|TRBJ2-1
ASSGGVTSGRINEQF
>TRBV5-1|TRBJ2-7
ASSFRRGSYEQY
>TRBV7-9|TRBJ1-2
ASSLEGRGGGYT
>TRBV20-1|TRBJ2-5
SASPKETQY
>TRBV5-5|TRBJ1-4
ASSQEGQRNNEKLF
>TRBV7-2|TRBJ1-1
ASSPPGGNTEAF
>TRBV27|TRBJ2-1
ASSSAGGRNEQF
>TRBV4-1|TRBJ2-1
ASSQEGLAEQF
>TRBV6-5|TRBJ1-2
ASKIEDRAPYGYT
>TRBV5-1|TRBJ2-2
ASSGTSIGELF
>TRBV28|TRBJ1-5
ASSWGRGLGNQPQH
>TRBV2|TRBJ2-2
ASSEGLLTGELF
>TRBV19|TRBJ1-4
ASRKPGRTNEKLF
>TRBV15|TRBJ2-3
ATSREVPAGGRDTQY
>TRBV6-5|TRBJ1-1
ASSYIGGLNTEAF
>TRBV28|TRBJ1-4
ASSRQGGSEKLF
>TRBV28|TRBJ1-6
ASSAMTGGNSPLH
>TRBV28|TRBJ1-1
ASSSSDNTEAF
>TRBV7-2|TRBJ2-3
ASSPRLAGGDTQY
>TRBV30|TRBJ2-3
AWSIGQGDTDTQY
>TRBV6-5|TRBJ1-5
ASSYERQGSQPQH
>TRBV7-9|TRBJ1-5
ASSLDRGPQH
>TRBV7-3|TRBJ1-1
ASAQGANTEAF